Below are 15 T cell receptor beta chains sequenced from a single sample in a study of CD8 T cells in Susac syndrome. Reverse transcription of roughly 0.45 to 1 ug RNA was carried out with random hexamers. TCRdb itself ran the immunoSEQ multiplex PCR reads through MiXCR, one entry per CDR3 protein. The table lists around 190,000 distinct CDR3 sequences, 85% to 95% of them singletons, with around 0.093% in the top ten. Sequencing used CD4+ T cells from PBMCs. These receptors were obtained from a human donor in good health.

The chain uses TRBV5-1 and TRBJ2-2, with a weak D call TRBD2 (5 bases). Germline V gene lookup returns CDR1 SGHRS and CDR2 YFSETQ. The CDR3 totals 14 residues. Trimming stripped 4 bases from V and 3 bases from J, with 10 bases between. The chain's CDR3 is CASSTSGDTGELFF. CDR3 DNA: TGCGCCAGCAGCACCAGCGGTGACACCGGGGAGCTGTTTTTT.

V gene TRBV21-1 combines with J gene TRBJ1-6. TRBV21-1 is reported as a pseudogene. CDR3 length: 14 amino acids. Here the CDR3 DNA reads TGTGCCAGCAGCAAAGAGCTAGGCTCCTCACCCCTCCACTTT. Translation: CASSKELGSSPLHF.

The rearrangement joins TRBV5-4 to TRBJ2-1; 10 bases match TRBD2. CDR1 and CDR2 from the germline V gene are SGHNT and YYREEE (reference sequence). The length of the CDR3 is 15 residues. J lost 6 bases, V lost 0 bases, and 3 bases had no gene match. The CDR3 sequence is CASSLDTSGVNEQFF. The CDR3 DNA reads TGTGCCAGCAGCTTGGATACTAGCGGGGTCAATGAGCAGTTCTTC. The variable domain in full, completed from reference TRBV5-4 and TRBJ2-1, reads ETGVTQSPTHLIKTRGQQVTLRCSSQSGHNTVSWYQQALGQGPQFIFQYYREEENGRGNFPPRFSGLQFPNYSSELNVNALELDDSALYLCASSLDTSGVNEQFFGPGTRLTVL.

The rearrangement links TRBV18 to TRBJ2-3; tentatively, D is TRBD1 (6 bases). CDR1 KGHSH and CDR2 LQKENI come from the germline V gene. The CDR3 consists of 15 residues. Trimming left V 2 bases short and J 2 bases short, with 11 bases between. CDR3 in amino acids: CASSPNRVDTDTQYF. In DNA form, the CDR3 reads TGTGCCAGCTCACCAAACAGGGTCGACACAGATACGCAGTATTTT. Variable domain in full (rest from reference TRBV18 and TRBJ2-3): NAGVMQNPRHLVRRRGQEARLRCSPMKGHSHVYWYRQLPEEGLKFMVYLQKENIIDESGMPKERFSAEFPKEGPSILRIQQVVRGDSAAYFCASSPNRVDTDTQYFGPGTRLTVL.

This sequence joins TRBV20-1 and TRBJ2-1, with D perhaps matching TRBD2 (5 bases). Germline loops: CDR1 DFQATT, CDR2 SNEGSKA (reference sequence). This CDR3 is 14 amino acids long. V was shortened by 3 bases and J by 3 bases, with 12 bases between the two germline ends. The CDR3 loop is CSARRVARYNEQFF. Written as DNA, the CDR3 is TGCAGTGCTAGGAGGGTAGCGCGCTACAATGAGCAGTTCTTC.

The gene calls are TRBV9 and TRBJ2-6; D is ambiguous. Trimming removed 0 bases from V and 3 bases from J, with 4 bases in between. The CDR3 runs 14 residues. Germline CDR1 reads SGDLS; CDR2 reads YYNGEE. Here the CDR3 reads CASSVDLGANVLTF. CDR3 DNA sequence: TGTGCCAGCAGCGTAGATCTTGGGGCCAACGTCCTGACTTTC.

V gene TRBV3-1 combines with J gene TRBJ2-7, with D maybe TRBD2 (6 bases). Germline-derived CDR1 and CDR2 are LGHDT and YNNKEL (reference sequence). The CDR3 sequence is 13 residues long. Trimming left V 5 bases short and J 6 bases short, with 14 bases between. The chain's CDR3 is CASSEIMGGEQYF. CDR3 nucleotide sequence: TGTGCCAGCAGCGAGATTATGGGAGGCGAGCAGTACTTC.

The chain joins TRBV27 to TRBJ1-2; D not certain. V was clipped by 6 bases and J by 6 bases, with 14 bases between them. The germline V gene has CDR1 MNHEY and CDR2 SMNVEV (reference sequence). The CDR3 is made up of 13 amino acids. CDR3 coding DNA: TGTGCCAGCAGCCTAATCGGAAGGGATGGCTACACCTTC. This codes for CASSLIGRDGYTF.

The CDR3 sequence: CAWSRQGTGPNEQFF. In DNA form, the CDR3 reads TGTGCCTGGAGTCGGCAGGGTACGGGCCCCAATGAGCAGTTCTTC. The rearrangement uses TRBV30 and TRBJ2-1; D may be TRBD1 (5 bases). Germline CDR1 reads GTSNPN; CDR2 reads SVGIG (reference sequence). The CDR3 length is 15 residues. V was shortened by 2 bases and J by 6 bases, with 17 bases between the two germline ends. The full variable domain, its missing parts supplied by reference TRBV30 and TRBJ2-1, is SQTIHQWPATLVQPVGSPLSLECTVEGTSNPNLYWYRQAAGRGLQLLFYSVGIGQISSEVPQNLSASRPQDRQFILSSKKLLLSDSGFYLCAWSRQGTGPNEQFFGPGTRLTVL.

This sequence joins TRBV6-5 and TRBJ1-1, with unresolved D. This CDR3 comprises 13 residues. Germline V gene sequence: CDR1 MNHEY, CDR2 SVGAGI. V was shortened by 2 bases and J by 11 bases, with 15 bases between the two germline ends. CDR3 DNA: TGTGCCAGCAGTTACGATCACGGCCTGATGGCTTTCTTT. This gives the protein CASSYDHGLMAFF.

This chain joins TRBV25-1 and TRBJ2-5; D is ambiguous. The CDR3 is 13 residues long. The ends were cut back, 2 bases at V and 4 bases at J, with 8 bases in the middle. Germline-derived CDR1 and CDR2 are MGHDK and SYGVNS. CDR3 in amino acids: CASSEIAGETQYF. The CDR3 DNA follows: TGTGCCAGCAGTGAAATAGCCGGAGAGACCCAGTACTTC.

The gene calls are TRBV6-5 and TRBJ2-5; possibly TRBD1 or TRBD2 for D (6 bases each). The CDR3 is 14 amino acids. From germline, CDR1 is MNHEY and CDR2 SVGAGI. Trimming removed 6 bases at V and 5 bases at J, with 16 bases between. CDR3 nucleotides: TGTGCCAGCAGGAACAGGGAGGCCGGGGAGACCCAGTACTTC. Translating it yields CASRNREAGETQYF.

CDR3 amino acids: CSARASGGEETQYF. The CDR3 DNA reads TGCAGTGCTAGAGCTAGCGGGGGGGAGGAGACCCAGTACTTC. This chain connects TRBV20-1 to TRBJ2-5, with 12 nucleotides matching TRBD2. The CDR3 is 14 residues long. The germline gives CDR1 DFQATT, CDR2 SNEGSKA (reference sequence). V shed 1 base, J shed 5 bases, and the junction held 2 bases outside the gene matches.

This chain joins TRBV12-3 or TRBV12-4 and TRBJ2-7; 7 nucleotides match TRBD2. CDR3 length: 14 residues. Trimming at V came to 8 bases and at J to 3 bases, leaving 10 bases not matched to a gene. Written as DNA, the CDR3 is TGTGCCAGCTACCAGCGGGGCGCCAGCTACGAGCAGTACGTC. Its protein is CASYQRGASYEQYV.

The chain employs TRBV10-3 and TRBJ2-3; TRBD1 matches at 7 bases. Trimming at V came to 0 bases and at J to 6 bases, leaving 6 bases not matched to a gene. CDR3 length: 15 residues. In germline, CDR1 is ENHRY, CDR2 SYGVKD. The CDR3 is CAISESAQGRDTQYF. DNA for the CDR3: TGTGCCATCAGTGAGTCGGCACAGGGGCGGGATACGCAGTATTTT.